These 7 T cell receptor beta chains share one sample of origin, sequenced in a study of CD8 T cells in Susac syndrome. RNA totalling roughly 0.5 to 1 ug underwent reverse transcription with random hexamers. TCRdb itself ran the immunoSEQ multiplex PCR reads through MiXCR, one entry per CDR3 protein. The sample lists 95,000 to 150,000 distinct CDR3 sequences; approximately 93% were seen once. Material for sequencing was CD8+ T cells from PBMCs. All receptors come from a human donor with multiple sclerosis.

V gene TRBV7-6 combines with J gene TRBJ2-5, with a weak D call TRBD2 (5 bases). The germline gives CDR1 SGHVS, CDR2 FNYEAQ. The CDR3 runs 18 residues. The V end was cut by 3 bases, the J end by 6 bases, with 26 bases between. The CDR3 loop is CASSFGPGSPLETKTQYF. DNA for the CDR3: TGTGCCAGCAGCTTTGGGCCGGGGTCACCACTAGAGACGAAGACCCAGTACTTC.

CDR3 DNA: TGTGCCAGCAGCTCCCGTAACAGTGCGTCAGAGACCCAGTACTTC. Its protein product is CASSSRNSASETQYF. This sequence joins TRBV7-9 and TRBJ2-5; D is uncertain. CDR3 size: 15 residues. V was cut by 4 bases and J by 4 bases, with 16 bases left in between. Germline-derived CDR1 and CDR2 are SEHNR and FQNEAQ (reference sequence). Supplemented by reference TRBV7-9 and TRBJ2-5, the full variable domain reads DTGVSQNPRHKITKRGQNVTFRCDPISEHNRLYWYRQTLGQGPEFLTYFQNEAQLEKSRLLSDRFSAERPKGSFSTLEIQRTEQGDSAMYLCASSSRNSASETQYFGPGTRLLVL.

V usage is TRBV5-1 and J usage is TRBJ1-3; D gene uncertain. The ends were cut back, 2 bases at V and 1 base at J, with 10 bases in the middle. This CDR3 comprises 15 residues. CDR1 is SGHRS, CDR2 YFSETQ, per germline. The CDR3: CASSLPARSGNTIYF. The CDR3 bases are TGCGCCAGCAGCTTACCAGCGAGATCTGGAAACACCATATATTTT.

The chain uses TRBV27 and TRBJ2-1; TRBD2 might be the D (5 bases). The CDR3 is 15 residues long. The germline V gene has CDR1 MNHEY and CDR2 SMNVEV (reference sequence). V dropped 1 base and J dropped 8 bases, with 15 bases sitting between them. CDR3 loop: CASSLFFGVGDEQFF. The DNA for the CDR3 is TGTGCCAGCAGTTTATTCTTCGGGGTTGGGGATGAGCAGTTCTTC.

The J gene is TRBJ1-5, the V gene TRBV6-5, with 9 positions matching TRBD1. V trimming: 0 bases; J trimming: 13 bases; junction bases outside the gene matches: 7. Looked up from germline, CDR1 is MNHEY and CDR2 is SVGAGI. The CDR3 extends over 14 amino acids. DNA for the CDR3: TGTGCCAGCAGTTACTCGAGTAGACAGGGGGTACAGCATTTT. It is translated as CASSYSSRQGVQHF.

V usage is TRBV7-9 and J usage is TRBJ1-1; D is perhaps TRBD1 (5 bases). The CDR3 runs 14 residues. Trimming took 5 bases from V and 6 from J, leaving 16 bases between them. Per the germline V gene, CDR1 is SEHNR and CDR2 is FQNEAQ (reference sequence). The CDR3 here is CASSIGGTFPEAFF. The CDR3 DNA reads TGTGCCAGCAGCATCGGGGGTACCTTCCCTGAAGCTTTCTTT.

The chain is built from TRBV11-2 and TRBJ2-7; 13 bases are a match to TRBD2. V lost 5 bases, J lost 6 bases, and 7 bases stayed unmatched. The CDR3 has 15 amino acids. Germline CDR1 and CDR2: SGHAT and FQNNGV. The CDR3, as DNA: TGTGCCAGCAGCCCAGGGGGACTAGCGGGGTCCGAGCAGTACGTC. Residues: CASSPGGLAGSEQYV.